A single sample is the source of the 2 T cell receptor beta chains below, sequenced in a study of T cells after yellow fever vaccination. TCRdb analysed the 5' RACE reads with MiXCR anew, one entry per CDR3 protein. The sample records 200,000 to 250,000 distinct CDR3 sequences, 6% to 7.5% being singletons. Sequenced here: CD4+ T cells sorted from PBMCs, sampled 15 days after the yellow fever booster vaccination. The receptors stem from a man aged 25-45 years who received the YFV17D yellow fever vaccine.

This clonotype was recorded many times. The chain employs TRBV3-1 and TRBJ2-1; the D gene is possibly TRBD2 (5 bases). The CDR3 runs to 15 residues. V lost 4 bases to trimming and J lost 6 bases, with 16 bases between them. Germline CDR1 and CDR2: LGHDT and YNNKEL (reference sequence). CDR3 amino acids: CASSLPRGITNEQFF. The CDR3 region has the DNA TGTGCCAGCAGCCTCCCTCGAGGGATCACCAATGAGCAGTTCTTC.

The chain employs TRBV4-3 and TRBJ1-1; D gene uncertain. This CDR3 spans 15 amino acids. V was shortened by 2 bases and J by 3 bases, with 13 bases between the two germline ends. Germline loops: CDR1 LGHNA, CDR2 YSLEER. The CDR3 sequence is CASSQPATGDTEAFF. The CDR3 bases are TGCGCCAGCAGCCAACCCGCCACCGGCGACACTGAAGCTTTCTTT.